This TCR beta chain was recorded in a study of shared T cell receptors in the human thymus. Looked up from germline, CDR1 is MGHRA and CDR2 is YSYEKL. The V gene lost 5 bases and the J gene lost 0 bases, with 15 bases spanning the gap. CDR3 length: 16 residues. The protocol was immunoSEQ multiplex PCR, while the TCRdb copy is restricted to in-frame clones and leaves out a portion. The sample carries about 500,000 clones, about 80% recorded once. The sample was also linked to a second study, of human thymus T cells. As that report states: Thymic material originated from resections removed in the course of corrective heart surgery.

The TCR originated in a boy in the first two years of life with a congenital heart defect. Material: thymocytes. This chain uses TRBV4-1 with TRBJ2-3; a weak D match, TRBD1 (6 bases). In DNA form, the CDR3 reads TGCGCCAGCAGCTCCGGACAGATGACTAGCACAGATACGCAGTATTTT. Translated: CASSSGQMTSTDTQYF.